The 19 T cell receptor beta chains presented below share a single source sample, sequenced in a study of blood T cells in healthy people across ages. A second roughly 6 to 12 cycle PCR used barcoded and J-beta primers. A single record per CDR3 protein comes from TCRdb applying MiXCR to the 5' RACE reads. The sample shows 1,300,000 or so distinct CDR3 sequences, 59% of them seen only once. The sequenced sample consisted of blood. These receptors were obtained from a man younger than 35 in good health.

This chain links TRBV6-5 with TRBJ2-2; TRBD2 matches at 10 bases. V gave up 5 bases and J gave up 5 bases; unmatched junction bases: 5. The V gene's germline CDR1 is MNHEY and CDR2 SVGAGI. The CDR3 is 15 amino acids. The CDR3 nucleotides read TGTGCCAGCAGTACTAGCGGGGCGACTACCGGGGAGCTGTTTTTT. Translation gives CASSTSGATTGELFF.

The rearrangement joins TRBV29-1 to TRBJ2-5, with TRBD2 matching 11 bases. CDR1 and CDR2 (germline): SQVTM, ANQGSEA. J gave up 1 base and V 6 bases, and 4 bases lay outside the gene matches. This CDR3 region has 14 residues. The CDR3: CSVTLAGAQETQYF. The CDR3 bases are TGCAGCGTCACACTAGCGGGAGCCCAAGAGACCCAGTACTTC.

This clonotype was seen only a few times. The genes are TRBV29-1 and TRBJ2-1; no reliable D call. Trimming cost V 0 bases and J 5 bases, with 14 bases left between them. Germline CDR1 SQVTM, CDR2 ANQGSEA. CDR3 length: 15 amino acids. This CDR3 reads CSVEEKQLSNNEQFF. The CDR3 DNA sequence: TGCAGCGTTGAAGAGAAACAGTTGTCAAACAATGAGCAGTTCTTC.

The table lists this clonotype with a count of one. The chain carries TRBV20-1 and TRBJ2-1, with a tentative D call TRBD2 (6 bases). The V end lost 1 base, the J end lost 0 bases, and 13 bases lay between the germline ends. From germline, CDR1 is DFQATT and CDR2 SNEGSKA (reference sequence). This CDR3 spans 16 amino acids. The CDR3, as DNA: TGCAGTGCTAGAGGTGGAGGGCAAAGCTCCTACAATGAGCAGTTCTTC. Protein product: CSARGGGQSSYNEQFF.

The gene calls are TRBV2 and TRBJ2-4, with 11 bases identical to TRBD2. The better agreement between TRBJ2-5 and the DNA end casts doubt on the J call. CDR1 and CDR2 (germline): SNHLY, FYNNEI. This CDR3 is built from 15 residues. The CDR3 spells CASRGTSGLQETQYF. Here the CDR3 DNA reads TGTGCCAGCAGAGGGACTAGCGGACTACAAGAGACCCAGTACTTC.

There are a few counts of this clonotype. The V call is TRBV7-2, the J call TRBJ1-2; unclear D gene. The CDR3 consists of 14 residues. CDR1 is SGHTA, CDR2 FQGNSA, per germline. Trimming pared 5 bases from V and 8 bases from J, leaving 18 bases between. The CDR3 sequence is CASSHRTGGIGYTF. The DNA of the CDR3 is TGTGCCAGCAGCCACAGAACTGGAGGGATCGGCTACACCTTC. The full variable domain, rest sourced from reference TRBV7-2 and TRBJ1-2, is GAGVSQSPSNKVTEKGKDVELRCDPISGHTALYWYRQSLGQGLEFLIYFQGNSAPDKSGLPSDRFSAERTGGSVSTLTIQRTQQEDSAVYLCASSHRTGGIGYTFGSGTRLTVV.

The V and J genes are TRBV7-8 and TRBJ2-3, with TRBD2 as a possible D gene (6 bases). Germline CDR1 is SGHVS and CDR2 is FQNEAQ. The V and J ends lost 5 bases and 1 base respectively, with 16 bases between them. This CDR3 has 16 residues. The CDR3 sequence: CASSLVGLWGTDTQYF. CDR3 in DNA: TGTGCCAGCAGCCTTGTGGGACTGTGGGGCACAGATACGCAGTATTTT.

The CDR3, as DNA: TGCGCCAGCAGCCAAGACAGGGTATTCAACGAGCAGTACTTC. Encoded protein: CASSQDRVFNEQYF. This chain connects TRBV4-1 to TRBJ2-5, with D possibly being TRBD1 (5 bases). Judging by the DNA end, TRBJ2-7 fits better; the J call may be wrong. The germline V gene encodes CDR1 MGHRA and CDR2 YSYEKL. The CDR3 totals 14 residues.

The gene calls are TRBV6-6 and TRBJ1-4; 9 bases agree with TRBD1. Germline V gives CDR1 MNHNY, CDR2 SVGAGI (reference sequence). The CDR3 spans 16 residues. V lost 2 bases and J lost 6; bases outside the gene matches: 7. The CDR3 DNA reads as TGTGCCAGCAGTTACACCCCGGGACAGGGAGATGAAAAACTGTTTTTT. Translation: CASSYTPGQGDEKLFF.

CDR3 sequence: CASSPPTSGNYNEQFF. In DNA, the CDR3 is TGTGCCAGCTCACCACCTACTAGCGGGAACTACAATGAGCAGTTCTTC. The rearrangement links TRBV18 to TRBJ2-1; TRBD2 agrees at 10 bases. The trim removed 0 bases at V and 3 bases at J, leaving 2 bases unmatched. From germline, CDR1 is KGHSH and CDR2 LQKENI. The CDR3 covers 16 residues.

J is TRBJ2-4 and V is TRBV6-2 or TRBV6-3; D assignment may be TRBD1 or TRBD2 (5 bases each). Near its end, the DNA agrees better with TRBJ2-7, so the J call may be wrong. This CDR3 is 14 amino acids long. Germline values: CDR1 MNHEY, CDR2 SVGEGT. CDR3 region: CASSYGDLRYEQYF. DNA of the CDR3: TGTGCCAGCAGTTACGGGGACCTACGCTACGAGCAGTACTTC.

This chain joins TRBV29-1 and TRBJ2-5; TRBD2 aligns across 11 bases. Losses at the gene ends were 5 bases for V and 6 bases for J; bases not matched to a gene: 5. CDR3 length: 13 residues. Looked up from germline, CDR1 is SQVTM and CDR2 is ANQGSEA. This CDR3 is CSVSTSGSKTQYF. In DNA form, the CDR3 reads TGCAGCGTTTCTACTAGCGGGAGCAAGACCCAGTACTTC.

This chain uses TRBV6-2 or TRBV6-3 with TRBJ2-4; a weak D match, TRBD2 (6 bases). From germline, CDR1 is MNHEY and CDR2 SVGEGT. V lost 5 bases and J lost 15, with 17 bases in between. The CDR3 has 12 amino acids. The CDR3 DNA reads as TGTGCCAGCAGTCCGACCCGGGACGGGAGGTACTTC. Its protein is CASSPTRDGRYF.

The chain's CDR3 is CATGGGPTDTQYF. The CDR3 region has the DNA TGTGCCACCGGCGGGGGGCCCACAGATACGCAGTATTTT. The chain links TRBV24-1 to TRBJ2-3; 8 bases are a match to TRBD2. Germline lookup yields CDR1 KGHDR and CDR2 SFDVKD. The length of the CDR3 is 13 residues. The trim removed 9 bases at V and 2 bases at J, leaving 3 bases unmatched.

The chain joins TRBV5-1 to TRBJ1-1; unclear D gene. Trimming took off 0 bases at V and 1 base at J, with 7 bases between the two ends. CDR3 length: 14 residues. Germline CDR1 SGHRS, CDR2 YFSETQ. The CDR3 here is CASSLEPPNTEAFF. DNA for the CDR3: TGCGCCAGCAGCTTGGAACCGCCGAACACTGAAGCTTTCTTT.

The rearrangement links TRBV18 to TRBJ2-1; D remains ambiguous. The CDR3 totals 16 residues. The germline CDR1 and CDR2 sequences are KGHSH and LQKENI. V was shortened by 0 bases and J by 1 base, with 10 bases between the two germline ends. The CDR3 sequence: CASSPPARRSYNEQFF. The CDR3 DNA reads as TGTGCCAGCTCACCACCCGCCAGGCGATCCTACAATGAGCAGTTCTTC. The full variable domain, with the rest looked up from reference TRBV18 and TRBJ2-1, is NAGVMQNPRHLVRRRGQEARLRCSPMKGHSHVYWYRQLPEEGLKFMVYLQKENIIDESGMPKERFSAEFPKEGPSILRIQQVVRGDSAAYFCASSPPARRSYNEQFFGPGTRLTVL.

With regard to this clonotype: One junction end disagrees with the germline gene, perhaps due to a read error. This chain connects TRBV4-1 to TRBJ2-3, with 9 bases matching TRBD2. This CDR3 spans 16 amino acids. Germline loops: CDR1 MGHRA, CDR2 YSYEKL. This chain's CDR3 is CTSTTTPGLAPDTQYF. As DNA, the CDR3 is TGCACCAGCACCACAACCCCGGGACTAGCACCCGATACGCAGTATTTT.

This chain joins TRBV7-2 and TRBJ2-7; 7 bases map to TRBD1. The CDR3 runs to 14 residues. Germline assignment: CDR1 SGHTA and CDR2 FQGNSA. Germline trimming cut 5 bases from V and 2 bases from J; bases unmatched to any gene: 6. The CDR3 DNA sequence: TGTGCCAGCAGCCAGGGACAGAATACCTACGAGCAGTACTTC. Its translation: CASSQGQNTYEQYF.

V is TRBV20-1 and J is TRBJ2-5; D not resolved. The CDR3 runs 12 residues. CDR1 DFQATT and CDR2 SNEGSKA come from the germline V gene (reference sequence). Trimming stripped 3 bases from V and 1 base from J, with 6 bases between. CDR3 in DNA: TGCAGTGCTAGTATCGGCCAAGAGACCCAGTACTTC. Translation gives CSASIGQETQYF.